One and the same sample provided the 30 T cell receptor beta chains below, sequenced in a study of blood T cell repertoires in COVID-19. TCRdb's table, derived via immunoSEQ multiplex PCR, lists solely in-frame clones and lacks some. The data contain 140,000 or so clones, 65% to 85% of them singletons. Sample: peripheral blood. Receptors originate from a man aged 25-45 years with COVID-19, enrolled during active disease.

This clone has only a few counts. The chain carries TRBV7-2 and TRBJ1-5; 7 bases agree with TRBD1. Germline V CDR1 and CDR2: SGHTA, FQGNSA. V trimming: 5 bases; J trimming: 3 bases; junction bases outside the gene matches: 10. The CDR3 consists of 16 residues. The chain's CDR3 is CASSESLDRVNQPQHF. CDR3 nucleotide sequence: TGTGCCAGCAGCGAGTCCCTTGACAGGGTCAATCAGCCCCAGCATTTT.

J is TRBJ2-1 and V is TRBV24-1; possibly TRBD2 for D (5 bases). The CDR3 covers 16 residues. CDR1 and CDR2 (germline): KGHDR, SFDVKD. The germline V and J ends were trimmed by 4 bases and 3 bases, with 15 bases remaining between them. CDR3 amino acids: CATSDRGPKFYNEQFF. DNA for the CDR3: TGTGCCACCAGTGACCGGGGTCCCAAGTTCTACAATGAGCAGTTCTTC.

This clone appeared once. The chain couples TRBV28 to TRBJ2-1; 9 bases are shared with TRBD2. The V segment lost 6 bases and the J segment 10 bases; nucleotides outside the gene matches: 13. The CDR3 runs to 15 residues. CDR1 and CDR2 (germline): MDHEN, SYDVKM. The CDR3 is CASSLILAGRSEQFF. As DNA, the CDR3 is TGTGCCAGCAGCTTAATACTAGCGGGCCGAAGCGAGCAGTTCTTC.

J is TRBJ2-7 and V is TRBV10-3; D is possibly TRBD2 (6 bases). The V end was cut by 9 bases, the J end by 7 bases, with 13 bases between. The CDR3 is 11 residues long. In germline, CDR1 is ENHRY, CDR2 SYGVKD. CDR3 DNA sequence: TGTGCCATTGCCAGGGAGGAGGAGCAGTACTTC. Translating it yields CAIAREEEQYF.

V usage is TRBV28 and J usage is TRBJ1-5; D possibly corresponds to TRBD1 (6 bases). CDR3 length equals 15 residues. The V end lost 3 bases, the J end lost 7 bases, and 16 bases lay between the germline ends. From germline, CDR1 is MDHEN and CDR2 SYDVKM. CDR3 bases: TGTGCCAGCAGTTTTCGGGGGGGCGGTGGGCAGCCCCAGCATTTT. This encodes CASSFRGGGGQPQHF.

The rearrangement joins TRBV28 to TRBJ1-1; D gene uncertain. CDR3 size: 14 residues. Germline CDR1 reads MDHEN; CDR2 reads SYDVKM. The V end was cut by 2 bases, the J end by 1 base, with 8 bases between. CDR3 in amino acids: CASSLVSGNTEAFF. Written as DNA, the CDR3 is TGTGCCAGCAGTTTAGTCTCAGGGAACACTGAAGCTTTCTTT.

This sequence joins TRBV5-1 and TRBJ2-7; D is ambiguous. CDR1 is SGHRS, CDR2 YFSETQ, per germline. With 0 bases removed from V and 0 bases from J, the gap between germline ends came to 10 bases. The CDR3 spans 15 residues. In DNA form, the CDR3 reads TGCGCCAGCAGCTTGGAACCCACCAGCTCCTACGAGCAGTACTTC. Residues: CASSLEPTSSYEQYF.

CDR3 protein: CASSITGGRDKNIQYF. The DNA of the CDR3 is TGTGCCAGCAGTATAACAGGGGGCAGGGACAAAAACATTCAGTACTTC. This chain joins TRBV27 and TRBJ2-4; 9 positions agree with TRBD1. CDR1 is MNHEY, CDR2 SMNVEV, per germline (reference sequence). Losses at the gene ends were 5 bases for V and 3 bases for J; bases not matched to a gene: 8. The CDR3 extends over 16 amino acids.

The chain carries TRBV7-9 and TRBJ2-5; perhaps TRBD1 as D (7 bases). Germline assignment: CDR1 SEHNR and CDR2 FQNEAQ (reference sequence). The germline V and J ends were trimmed by 4 bases and 5 bases, with 26 bases remaining between them. This CDR3 is 18 amino acids long. This chain's CDR3 is CASSYPGEGGPGVETQYF. The CDR3 region has the DNA TGTGCCAGCAGCTACCCGGGGGAAGGGGGCCCTGGGGTTGAGACCCAGTACTTC.

This chain uses TRBV28 with TRBJ1-2; possibly TRBD1 for D (5 bases). The germline V gene has CDR1 MDHEN and CDR2 SYDVKM. The length of the CDR3 is 16 residues. V lost 8 bases and J 0 bases, leaving 19 bases between the germline ends. This chain's CDR3 is CASLPMRGAANYGYTF. CDR3 sequence (DNA): TGTGCCAGCCTCCCTATGCGGGGCGCAGCTAACTATGGCTACACCTTC.

The chain couples TRBV7-9 to TRBJ2-3; D is unclear. The V gene lost 5 bases and the J gene lost 2 bases, with 5 bases spanning the gap. Germline assignment: CDR1 SEHNR and CDR2 FQNEAQ (reference sequence). This CDR3 has 12 residues. The CDR3 loop is CASSQLTDTQYF. In DNA, the CDR3 is TGTGCCAGCAGCCAACTCACAGATACGCAGTATTTT.

The J gene is TRBJ1-2, the V gene TRBV6-5, with 8 bases aligning to TRBD1. V lost 6 bases, J lost 2 bases, and 5 bases stayed unmatched. Germline assignment: CDR1 MNHEY and CDR2 SVGAGI. The CDR3 spans 14 residues. CDR3 residues: CASRGQGRNYGYTF. The CDR3 nucleotides read TGTGCCAGCAGAGGACAGGGTCGGAACTATGGCTACACCTTC.

J is TRBJ2-3 and V is TRBV7-9; maybe TRBD2 (6 bases). Trimming removed 5 bases at V and 6 bases at J, with 12 bases between. Germline V CDR1 and CDR2: SEHNR, FQNEAQ (reference sequence). The CDR3 totals 13 residues. The CDR3 DNA follows: TGTGCCAGCAGCCCCTTCGCGGGGGATACGCAGTATTTT. Translating it yields CASSPFAGDTQYF.

This clone came up once. The rearrangement joins TRBV6-5 to TRBJ1-1, with D uncertain. Germline V CDR1 and CDR2: MNHEY, SVGAGI. Trimming shortened V by 2 bases and J by 1 base, and 8 bases separated the two germline ends. CDR3 length equals 14 residues. CDR3 in DNA: TGTGCCAGCAGTTACCGCCAGTCGAACACTGAAGCTTTCTTT. Its translation is CASSYRQSNTEAFF.

The chain employs TRBV24-1 and TRBJ2-7; perhaps TRBD1 as D (5 bases). Germline CDR1 is KGHDR and CDR2 is SFDVKD. Trimming cost V 5 bases and J 5 bases, with 12 bases left between them. The CDR3 covers 13 residues. This chain's CDR3 is CATSAAGPNEQYF. CDR3 coding DNA: TGTGCCACCAGTGCAGCAGGGCCGAACGAGCAGTACTTC.

The chain joins TRBV27 to TRBJ1-6; the match to TRBD1 covers 8 bases. Unmatched junction bases numbered 1, after V lost 0 bases and J lost 6 bases. Germline-derived CDR1 and CDR2 are MNHEY and SMNVEV (reference sequence). The CDR3 covers 15 residues. CDR3: CASSLSDRVNSPLHF. In DNA, the CDR3 is TGTGCCAGCAGTTTATCGGACAGGGTTAATTCACCCCTCCACTTT.

The chain carries TRBV11-3 and TRBJ2-7, with D tentatively TRBD1 (5 bases). This CDR3 comprises 14 residues. Trimming cost V 5 bases and J 1 base, with 12 bases left between them. The germline V gene has CDR1 SGHNT and CDR2 YENEEA. CDR3 sequence: CASSLGTGSYEQYF. The CDR3 coding sequence is TGTGCCAGCAGCCTTGGAACAGGATCCTACGAGCAGTACTTC.

This chain joins TRBV30 and TRBJ1-5; possible D gene TRBD1, 6 bases. V lost 0 bases, J lost 6 bases, and 6 bases lay in between. The CDR3 runs 12 residues. Per the germline V gene, CDR1 is GTSNPN and CDR2 is SVGIG (reference sequence). CDR3 coding DNA: TGTGCCTGGAGTGTACAGGGTCAGCCCCAGCATTTT. It is translated as CAWSVQGQPQHF.

This chain links TRBV28 with TRBJ2-7; TRBD2 might be the D (5 bases). V was pared by 8 bases and J by 0 bases, with 5 bases between. The CDR3 covers 11 residues. Per the germline V gene, CDR1 is MDHEN and CDR2 is SYDVKM. The CDR3 DNA reads TGTGCCAGCGGGAGCTCCTACGAGCAGTACTTC. It encodes CASGSSYEQYF.

The genes are TRBV6-5 and TRBJ1-3, with 8 bases matching TRBD1. V shed 2 bases, J shed 5 bases, and the junction held 8 bases outside the gene matches. Germline-derived CDR1 and CDR2 are MNHEY and SVGAGI. There are 16 residues in the CDR3. CDR3 amino acids: CASSYGRGRLRNTIYF. CDR3 nucleotides: TGTGCCAGCAGTTACGGCAGGGGGCGCTTAAGAAACACCATATATTTT.

The rearrangement links TRBV28 to TRBJ1-1, with D possibly being TRBD1 (5 bases). This CDR3 is 15 amino acids long. Germline V lookup: CDR1 MDHEN, CDR2 SYDVKM. Trimming stripped 7 bases from V and 2 bases from J, with 17 bases between. The CDR3 DNA is TGTGCCAGCACCTGGGGGGGGGTGAAAAACACTGAAGCTTTCTTT. This translates into CASTWGGVKNTEAFF.

This chain uses TRBV5-1 with TRBJ2-1, with 10 bases identical to TRBD2. The CDR3 has 15 amino acids. The junction had 4 bases not matched to a gene; V was cut back by 2 bases and J by 5 bases. CDR1 is SGHRS and CDR2 is YFSETQ in the germline V gene. CDR3 residues: CASSFGLADDNEQFF. The CDR3 bases are TGCGCCAGCAGCTTCGGACTAGCGGACGACAATGAGCAGTTCTTC.

V is TRBV20-1 and J is TRBJ2-3, with D possibly matching TRBD2 (6 bases). Deletions cut 3 bases from V and 5 bases from J, with 12 bases between. Germline lookup yields CDR1 DFQATT and CDR2 SNEGSKA (reference sequence). This CDR3 region has 13 residues. CDR3 DNA: TGCAGTGCTAGTCGGCCGGGGGAAGATACGCAGTATTTT. Translated, it gives CSASRPGEDTQYF.

The CDR3 is CASSKVGGEAFF. The CDR3 DNA reads as TGTGCCAGCAGTAAGGTAGGCGGCGAAGCTTTCTTT. The V gene is TRBV6-5, the J gene TRBJ1-1; unclear D gene. Trimming cost V 5 bases and J 8 bases, with 12 bases left between them. The germline gives CDR1 MNHEY, CDR2 SVGAGI. This CDR3 has 12 residues.

The chain is built from TRBV7-2 and TRBJ2-3, with 9 bases lining up with TRBD2. V lost 1 base, J lost 3 bases, and 8 bases stayed unmatched. The CDR3 runs to 17 residues. CDR1 SGHTA and CDR2 FQGNSA come from the germline V gene. CDR3 sequence (DNA): TGTGCCAGCAGCTTAGGACAAGCGGGAGGTACGACAGATACGCAGTATTTT. It encodes CASSLGQAGGTTDTQYF.

This clone has more than one count but fewer than ten. CDR3: CASSQMRGGNEQYF. The CDR3 coding sequence is TGTGCCAGCAGTCAAATGCGGGGTGGGAACGAGCAGTACTTC. The genes are TRBV28 and TRBJ2-7; D is perhaps TRBD2 (6 bases). The V end lost 5 bases, the J end lost 5 bases, and 16 bases lay between the germline ends. Germline CDR1 reads MDHEN; CDR2 reads SYDVKM. The CDR3 consists of 14 residues.

This chain uses TRBV19 with TRBJ1-6, with D unresolved. The CDR3 has 12 amino acids. V was pared by 4 bases and J by 10 bases, with 8 bases between. Germline V gene lookup returns CDR1 LNHDA and CDR2 SQIVND (reference sequence). CDR3 nucleotide sequence: TGTGCCAGTAGTACTCCCCGGTCACCCCTCCACTTT. As protein: CASSTPRSPLHF.

The chain employs TRBV6-5 and TRBJ1-1, with TRBD1 matching 7 bases. The CDR3 has 15 amino acids. Germline-derived CDR1 and CDR2 are MNHEY and SVGAGI. The V gene end was trimmed by 5 bases and the J gene end by 0 bases; junction bases not matched to a gene: 6. The CDR3 sequence: CASSTEGAMNTEAFF. DNA of the CDR3: TGTGCCAGCAGTACGGAGGGGGCCATGAACACTGAAGCTTTCTTT.

In this sample, this clone turned up once. The chain couples TRBV30 to TRBJ2-1; the match to TRBD2 covers 9 bases. This CDR3 spans 15 amino acids. Germline CDR1 and CDR2: GTSNPN and SVGIG (reference sequence). The V and J ends lost 2 bases and 10 bases, in that order; junction bases with no gene match: 12. The CDR3 here is CAWSIGGRGNWEQFF. CDR3 in DNA: TGTGCCTGGAGTATTGGCGGGAGGGGGAATTGGGAGCAGTTCTTC.

This clone came up a few times. The V and J genes are TRBV10-3 and TRBJ1-1, with unresolved D. Germline CDR1 reads ENHRY; CDR2 reads SYGVKD. This CDR3 spans 12 amino acids. Deletions cut 5 bases from V and 4 bases from J, with 8 bases between. This CDR3 is CAISPSSTEAFF. DNA of the CDR3: TGTGCCATCAGTCCCTCCTCCACTGAAGCTTTCTTT.